This T cell receptor beta chain was recovered during a study of T cells in Graves' hyperthyroidism and ophthalmopathy. Looking at the study overall: Peripheral blood was collected at initial diagnosis, before any treatment.

This CDR3 has 15 residues. Germline V gene data show CDR1 as GTSNPN and CDR2 as SVGIG (reference sequence). V lost 0 bases and J lost 1; bases outside the gene matches: 5. Researchers took RNA transcripts and amplified the TCR beta CDR3 regions from them. The TCR CDR3 first-round RT-PCR relied on the HTBI primer set. TCRdb reanalysed the multiplex PCR reads using MiXCR and keeps one entry per CDR3 protein. The data show 500,000 to 650,000 distinct CDR3 sequences, about 14% seen once. Findings of the study overall: Most thyroid clonotypes expanded above 0.001 appeared in blood too. The authors' 13 V-J model separated ophthalmopathy from stable hyperthyroidism.

In its sample, this clonotype was seen many times. The antigen is undetermined. Used for diagnoses were clinical symptoms, serum thyroxine and TRAb, thyroid ultrasound and orbital computed tomography. This receptor was obtained from a woman between 45 and 65 years old with Graves' ophthalmopathy. The chain joins TRBV30 to TRBJ1-1; 7 bases are shared with TRBD1. Sequences were obtained from blood. The CDR3 DNA follows: TGTGCCTGGAGTGTACTGGGACAGAAGAACACTGAAGCTTTCTTT. Encoded protein: CAWSVLGQKNTEAFF.